Listed below are T cell receptor beta chains from one sample, sequenced in a study of blood T cells in healthy people across ages. MiXCR was run by TCRdb on the 5' RACE reads, yielding one entry per CDR3 protein. The sample consists of 700,000 to 1,000,000 distinct CDR3 sequences, approximately 44% of them appearing once. Sequenced: blood. The receptors come from a man aged 55 to 70 in good health. CDR3s include the opening cysteine and the closing phenylalanine or tryptophan. The D gene is left open where the match is weak. Clone size is stated in some rows and not others, as once, few, many or a class when expanded.

TRBD2	TRBV10-3	TRBJ2-7	.	CAIITTSGGACEQYF	TGTGCCATCATTACGACTAGCGGGGGGGCCTGCGAGCAGTACTTC
TRBD2	TRBV4-1	TRBJ2-5	.	CASSQGAGGSKRTQYF	TGCGCCAGCAGCCAAGGAGCGGGGGGATCCAAGAGGACCCAGTACTTC
.	TRBV6-6	TRBJ1-1	few	CASSFYRDFTEAFF	TGTGCCAGCAGTTTCTATAGGGATTTCACTGAAGCTTTCTTT
.	TRBV11-2	TRBJ1-6	few	CASSLGAALYNSPLHF	TGTGCCAGCAGCTTAGGGGCAGCTCTCTATAATTCACCCCTCCACTTT
.	TRBV4-1	TRBJ2-7	.	CASSQDPSDSFSYEQYF	TGCGCCAGCAGCCAAGACCCCTCGGACAGCTTCTCCTACGAGCAGTACTTC
.	TRBV5-1	TRBJ2-7	.	CASSLDNEYEQYF	TGCGCCAGCAGCTTGGACAACGAATACGAGCAGTACTTC
TRBD2	TRBV27	TRBJ2-1	.	CASSLTTSGSYNEQFF	TGTGCCAGCAGTCTGACGACTAGCGGTTCCTACAATGAGCAGTTCTTC
.	TRBV4-3	TRBJ2-3	.	CASSPGSGGRDTQYF	TGCGCCAGCAGCCCCGGGTCAGGGGGGAGGGATACGCAGTATTTT
.	TRBV14	TRBJ2-5	.	CASSDARGFETQYF	TGTGCCAGCAGCGACGCGAGGGGTTTCGAGACCCAGTACTTC
TRBD2	TRBV5-1	TRBJ2-3	.	CASSLGWTSGPDTQYF	TGCGCCAGCAGCTTGGGTTGGACTAGCGGGCCGGATACGCAGTATTTT
TRBD1	TRBV12-3/TRBV12-4	TRBJ1-2	few	CASTNTGVYGYTF	TGTGCCAGCACCAATACAGGGGTTTATGGCTACACCTTC
.	TRBV7-9	TRBJ2-7	.	CASGDGGYEQYF	TGTGCCAGCGGCGATGGTGGCTACGAGCAGTACTTC
.	TRBV13	TRBJ1-1	.	CASSLGGENTEAFF	TGTGCCAGCAGCTTAGGGGGGGAGAACACTGAAGCTTTCTTT
.	TRBV5-6	TRBJ2-7	.	CASSRAGGMAYEQYF	TGTGCCAGCAGCAGAGCAGGAGGGATGGCCTACGAGCAGTACTTC
.	TRBV10-3	TRBJ2-1	few	CAISEVYLTYNEQFF	TGTGCCATCAGTGAAGTCTACCTTACCTACAATGAGCAGTTCTTC
TRBD2	TRBV3-1	TRBJ2-5	.	CASSQVSRGGQETQYF	TGTGCCAGCAGCCAAGTATCCCGGGGGGGTCAAGAGACCCAGTACTTC
TRBD1	TRBV6-4	TRBJ1-2	.	CASRSDRDNGYTF	TGTGCCAGCAGGTCGGACAGGGATAATGGCTACACCTTC
.	TRBV20-1	TRBJ1-6	few	CSAREAEKRLDSPLHF	TGCAGTGCTAGAGAGGCAGAAAAAAGGTTGGATTCACCCCTCCACTTT
.	TRBV15	TRBJ1-6	.	CATSRDSRVRNSPLHF	TGTGCCACCAGCAGAGATAGTAGGGTTCGCAATTCACCCCTCCACTTT
TRBD1	TRBV3-1	TRBJ1-5	.	CASSPRDRGINQPQHF	TGTGCCAGCAGCCCTAGGGACAGGGGGATAAATCAGCCCCAGCATTTT
.	TRBV6-5	TRBJ2-6	.	CASSYRGGVLTF	TGTGCCAGCAGTTACAGAGGCGGCGTCCTGACTTTC
TRBD2	TRBV6-1	TRBJ2-1	few	CASSVAGGRHYNEQFF	TGTGCCAGCAGTGTAGCGGGGGGCAGACACTACAATGAGCAGTTCTTC
.	TRBV6-1	TRBJ2-5	.	CASSVPGRAEETQYF	TGTGCCAGCAGTGTACCGGGACGGGCCGAGGAGACCCAGTACTTC
.	TRBV5-1	TRBJ2-7	few	CASTPLRGVMSYEQYF	TGCGCCAGCACCCCATTAAGAGGGGTCATGTCCTACGAGCAGTACTTC
.	TRBV27	TRBJ1-4	.	CASSLSASGREKLFF	TGTGCCAGCAGTTTATCGGCCAGCGGGAGGGAAAAACTGTTTTTT
TRBD2	TRBV6-6	TRBJ2-5	.	CASERGFGETQYF	TGTGCCAGCGAGCGGGGGTTCGGGGAGACCCAGTACTTC
.	TRBV25-1	TRBJ2-7	few	CASSPKGWFGSYEQYF	TGTGCCAGCAGTCCCAAAGGGTGGTTCGGCTCCTACGAGCAGTACTTC
TRBD2	TRBV6-5	TRBJ2-5	.	CASSPYSGGADETQYF	TGTGCCAGCAGTCCCTATAGCGGGGGGGCCGATGAGACCCAGTACTTC
TRBD1	TRBV6-2/TRBV6-3	TRBJ2-3	.	CASSNDRVADTQYF	TGTGCCAGCAGCAATGACAGGGTCGCAGATACGCAGTATTTT
TRBD1	TRBV20-1	TRBJ1-1	.	CSARGGGQGAPEAFF	TGCAGTGCTAGAGGGGGTGGGCAGGGGGCTCCTGAAGCTTTCTTT
TRBD2	TRBV6-2/TRBV6-3	TRBJ2-2	once	CASSFGGGAGELFF	TGTGCCAGCAGTTTCGGCGGGGGGGCCGGGGAGCTGTTTTTT
.	TRBV2	TRBJ2-1	.	CASSELDLSYNEQFF	TGTGCCAGCAGTGAATTAGACCTATCTTACAATGAGCAGTTCTTC
TRBD1	TRBV7-2	TRBJ1-2	.	CASSSGQGRSGYTF	TGTGCCAGCAGCTCGGGACAGGGACGGAGTGGCTACACCTTC
.	TRBV28	TRBJ1-6	.	CASSSRTGKSPLHF	TGTGCCAGCAGTTCACGTACAGGGAAGTCACCCCTCCACTTT
.	TRBV6-1	TRBJ2-1	.	CASSPPGPNEQFF	TGTGCCAGCAGTCCCCCCGGTCCGAATGAGCAGTTCTTC
.	TRBV5-1	TRBJ1-1	many	CASSLGTVNTEAFF	TGTGCCAGCAGCTTAGGGACCGTGAACACTGAAGCTTTCTTT
TRBD1	TRBV6-5	TRBJ1-6	once	CASSYSDRGGSPLHF	TGTGCCAGCAGTTACTCGGACAGGGGCGGATCACCCCTCCACTTT
.	TRBV20-1	TRBJ1-6	once	CSARVQGWRNNSPLHF	TGCAGTGCTAGAGTACAGGGATGGAGGAATAATTCACCCCTCCACTTT
TRBD1	TRBV27	TRBJ2-7	few	CASSWTGDSTYEQYF	TGTGCCAGCAGTTGGACTGGGGACAGCACCTACGAGCAGTACTTC
TRBD1	TRBV7-2	TRBJ1-2	.	CASSLTGVGGYGYTF	TGTGCCAGCAGCTTGACAGGGGTTGGGGGCTATGGCTACACCTTC
.	TRBV27	TRBJ2-3	.	CASRTRGLSTDTQYF	TGTGCCAGCAGAACCCGAGGGTTGAGCACAGATACGCAGTATTTT
TRBD1	TRBV7-2	TRBJ2-7	.	CASGYRGPYEQYF	TGTGCCAGCGGCTACAGGGGGCCTTACGAGCAGTACTTC
.	TRBV28	TRBJ2-7	.	CASTSPRSREQYF	TGTGCCAGCACATCCCCGAGGTCAAGGGAGCAGTACTTC
TRBD1	TRBV5-5	TRBJ2-3	.	CASSGQGAWADTQYF	TGTGCCAGCAGCGGACAGGGGGCTTGGGCAGATACGCAGTATTTT
.	TRBV20-1	TRBJ1-2	.	CSARVRSHGYTF	TGCAGTGCTAGAGTTAGATCCCATGGCTACACCTTC
.	TRBV6-5	TRBJ2-7	many	CASSYSGQTYEQYF	TGTGCCAGCAGTTACTCCGGGCAGACCTACGAGCAGTACTTC
TRBD1	TRBV25-1	TRBJ2-7	many	CASKGTAGGEQYF	TGTGCCAGCAAAGGGACAGCCGGTGGCGAGCAGTACTTC
.	TRBV29-1	TRBJ2-3	.	CGVDGPDTDTQYF	TGCGGCGTTGACGGGCCTGACACAGATACGCAGTATTTT
TRBD1	TRBV10-1	TRBJ2-1	once	CASSEQGSDRGRRQFF	TGCGCCAGCAGTGAGCAAGGTTCGGACAGGGGAAGACGGCAGTTCTTC
.	TRBV6-5	TRBJ2-7	few	CASSYAGEGSYEQYF	TGTGCCAGCAGTTACGCAGGGGAAGGTTCCTACGAGCAGTACTTC
.	TRBV6-2/TRBV6-3	TRBJ2-7	few	CASSQGYIYEQYF	TGTGCCAGCAGTCAGGGGTATATCTACGAGCAGTACTTC
.	TRBV20-1	TRBJ2-3	few	CSAREGGVHTDTQYF	TGCAGTGCTAGAGAAGGAGGGGTTCACACAGATACGCAGTATTTT
TRBD2	TRBV6-1	TRBJ2-1	.	CASRTSGGTNEQFF	TGTGCCAGCAGAACTAGCGGGGGGACTAATGAGCAGTTCTTC
TRBD1	TRBV25-1	TRBJ1-2	few	CASSALDRDFYGYTF	TGTGCCAGCAGTGCCTTGGACAGGGACTTCTATGGCTACACCTTC